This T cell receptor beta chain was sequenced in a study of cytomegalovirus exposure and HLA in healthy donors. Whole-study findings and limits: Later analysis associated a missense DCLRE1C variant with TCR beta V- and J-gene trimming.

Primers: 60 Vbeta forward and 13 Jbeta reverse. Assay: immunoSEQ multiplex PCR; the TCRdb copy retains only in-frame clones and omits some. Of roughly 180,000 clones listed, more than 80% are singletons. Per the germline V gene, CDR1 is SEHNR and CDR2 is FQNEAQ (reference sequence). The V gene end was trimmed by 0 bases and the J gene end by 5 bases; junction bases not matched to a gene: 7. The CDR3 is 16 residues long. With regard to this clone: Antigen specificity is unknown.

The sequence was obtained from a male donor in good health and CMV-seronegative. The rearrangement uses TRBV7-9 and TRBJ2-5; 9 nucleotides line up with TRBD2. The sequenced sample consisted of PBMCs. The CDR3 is CASSLAGGGALETQYF. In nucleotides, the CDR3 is TGTGCCAGCAGCTTAGCTGGCGGGGGGGCCTTGGAGACCCAGTACTTC.